This T cell receptor (beta chain) was documented in a study of beta chain features in type 1 diabetes. Study in general: Examination of sorted cells across all samples involved 98,000,000 or so cells.

Trimming at V came to 5 bases and at J to 2 bases, leaving 6 bases not matched to a gene. This CDR3 region has 14 residues. Germline lookup yields CDR1 SGHTA and CDR2 FQGNSA. The study reverse transcribed the entire isolated RNA, so it sequenced expressed TCRB transcripts. About 3.57 million reads were obtained on average from naive, central memory and regulatory T cell samples. The method was immunoSEQ multiplex PCR; TCRdb's version includes in-frame clones alone and lacks a portion of them. The sample shows about 360,000 clones, over 9.5% of them seen only once. The sequenced sample consisted of naive CD4+ T cells from blood. The rearrangement uses TRBV7-2 and TRBJ2-7, with 7 nucleotides matching TRBD2. The clonotype comes from a man younger than 35 in good health. The CDR3, as DNA: TGTGCCAGCAGCCCCCTGGGACTAACCTACGAGCAGTACTTC. This gives the protein CASSPLGLTYEQYF.